These 27 T cell receptor beta chains came from one sample sequenced in a study of blood T cells in healthy people across ages. A J-beta primer mix and a sample-barcoded 5' primer were used in a second PCR of about 7 to 12 cycles. From the 5' RACE reads, TCRdb called clonotypes with MiXCR, one entry per CDR3 protein. The table includes approximately 670,000 distinct CDR3 sequences, less than 45% detected once. Sequencing was performed on blood. These receptors all stem from an elderly man in good health.

About this clonotype itself: One junction end does not reproduce the germline sequence, and a read error may be involved. V and J are TRBV7-9 and TRBJ2-5; D could derive from TRBD1 or TRBD2 (5 bases each). The CDR3 contains 15 residues. Germline V CDR1 and CDR2: SEHNR, FQNEAQ (reference sequence). CDR3 in amino acids: CAGSPVAGGSNEQYF. CDR3 coding DNA: TGTGCCGGCAGCCCGGTCGCTGGGGGAAGTAATGAGCAGTACTTC.

The chain carries TRBV7-2 and TRBJ2-7, with D maybe TRBD2 (6 bases). The V end was cut by 5 bases, the J end by 3 bases, with 23 bases between. The CDR3 covers 17 residues. CDR1 and CDR2 (germline): SGHTA, FQGNSA. Here the CDR3 DNA reads TGTGCCAGCAGCCAGATGGGGGGAGAACAGATCTTCTACGAGCAGTACTTC. Translated, it gives CASSQMGGEQIFYEQYF.

The chain has TRBV7-2 and TRBJ1-4; D might be TRBD1 (5 bases). V was cut by 0 bases and J by 7 bases, with 9 bases left in between. The germline CDR1 and CDR2 sequences are SGHTA and FQGNSA. The CDR3 sequence is 14 residues long. The CDR3 is CASSLAGRGEKLFF. CDR3 nucleotide sequence: TGTGCCAGCAGCTTAGCGGGGCGCGGTGAAAAACTGTTTTTT.

This clonotype was observed a few times. The rearrangement links TRBV20-1 to TRBJ2-5; TRBD1 or TRBD2 may be the D gene (7 bases each). Germline V lookup: CDR1 DFQATT, CDR2 SNEGSKA (reference sequence). The CDR3 spans 15 residues. V was cut by 5 bases and J by 1 base, with 17 bases left in between. As DNA, the CDR3 is TGCAGTGCTCAACTCAGGGGGAGGGTCCAAGAGACCCAGTACTTC. It is translated as CSAQLRGRVQETQYF.

Worth noting for this clonotype: This could be a read error, since a much larger clone is one nucleotide away. This rearrangement joins TRBV10-3 to TRBJ1-1, with D maybe TRBD1 (5 bases). The CDR3 totals 15 residues. V lost 2 bases and J 3 bases, leaving 13 bases between the germline ends. CDR1 is ENHRY and CDR2 is SYGVKD in the germline V gene. CDR3 protein: CAISEPGRLDTEAFF. CDR3 DNA: TGTGCCATCAGTGAGCCGGGGCGACTGGACACTGAAGCTTTCTTT.

The chain uses TRBV29-1 and TRBJ1-5, with D possibly matching TRBD1 (5 bases). V was shortened by 4 bases and J by 3 bases, with 7 bases between the two germline ends. Germline V CDR1 and CDR2: SQVTM, ANQGSEA. CDR3 length equals 12 residues. CDR3 nucleotide sequence: TGCAGCGTTGGCAGGGACAATCAGCCCCAGCATTTT. This encodes CSVGRDNQPQHF. The full variable domain, rest sourced from reference TRBV29-1 and TRBJ1-5, is SAVISQKPSRDICQRGTSLTIQCQVDSQVTMMFWYRQQPGQSLTLIATANQGSEATYESGFVIDKFPISRPNLTFSTLTVSNMSPEDSSIYLCSVGRDNQPQHFGDGTRLSIL.

This clonotype was observed a handful of times. The V and J genes are TRBV29-1 and TRBJ2-6; TRBD1 matches 10 bases. V shed 5 bases, J shed 1 base, and the junction held 8 bases outside the gene matches. CDR3 size: 17 residues. Germline V gives CDR1 SQVTM, CDR2 ANQGSEA. The CDR3 sequence: CSVSHRGQGSGANVLTF. The CDR3 DNA sequence: TGCAGCGTTAGCCACCGGGGACAGGGGTCTGGGGCCAACGTCCTGACTTTC.

This clonotype was seen more than once but under ten times. The V call is TRBV5-1, the J call TRBJ2-2; 7 bases are a match to TRBD1. This CDR3 region has 16 residues. Germline V gene data show CDR1 as SGHRS and CDR2 as YFSETQ. The ends lost 4 bases at V and 1 base at J; junction bases unmatched: 7. CDR3 protein: CASSLKGALNTGELFF. The CDR3 nucleotides are TGCGCCAGCAGCCTGAAGGGGGCCCTGAACACCGGGGAGCTGTTTTTT.

J is TRBJ1-1 and V is TRBV7-9; D perhaps matches TRBD1 (6 bases). The V and J ends lost 4 bases and 2 bases respectively, with 14 bases between them. This CDR3 contains 15 residues. Germline values: CDR1 SEHNR, CDR2 FQNEAQ (reference sequence). CDR3 sequence: CASSYSVGTNTEAFF. The CDR3 DNA reads TGTGCCAGCAGCTATTCAGTGGGGACAAACACTGAAGCTTTCTTT. Using reference TRBV7-9 and TRBJ1-1 for the parts outside the CDR3, the full variable domain is DTGVSQNPRHKITKRGQNVTFRCDPISEHNRLYWYRQTLGQGPEFLTYFQNEAQLEKSRLLSDRFSAERPKGSFSTLEIQRTEQGDSAMYLCASSYSVGTNTEAFFGQGTRLTVV.

The chain has TRBV7-9 and TRBJ1-6; D is unclear. This CDR3 has 16 residues. Trimming stripped 0 bases from V and 5 bases from J, with 11 bases between. Germline CDR1 reads SEHNR; CDR2 reads FQNEAQ (reference sequence). This CDR3 reads CASSLAGSENNSPLHF. The CDR3 DNA follows: TGTGCCAGCAGCTTAGCGGGCAGCGAAAATAATTCACCCCTCCACTTT.

The chain uses TRBV3-1 and TRBJ2-3; no reliable D call. CDR1 is LGHDT, CDR2 YNNKEL, per germline (reference sequence). The CDR3 spans 16 residues. With 3 bases removed from V and 5 bases from J, the gap between germline ends came to 18 bases. The CDR3 loop reads CASSQDLGLSRDTQYF. In DNA, the CDR3 is TGTGCCAGCAGCCAGGACCTCGGTCTAAGTAGAGATACGCAGTATTTT.

The gene calls are TRBV5-6 and TRBJ2-3; 14 positions match TRBD2. V trimming: 2 bases; J trimming: 0 bases; junction bases outside the gene matches: 11. CDR1 and CDR2 (germline): SGHDT, YYEEEE. The CDR3 is made up of 20 amino acids. This CDR3 reads CASSFPGLAGDLLSTDTQYF. In DNA, the CDR3 is TGTGCCAGCAGCTTCCCGGGACTAGCGGGGGACCTTCTTAGCACAGATACGCAGTATTTT.

The J gene is TRBJ2-7, the V gene TRBV29-1; no firm D call. Per the germline V gene, CDR1 is SQVTM and CDR2 is ANQGSEA. The CDR3 extends over 13 amino acids. The ends were cut back, 7 bases at V and 0 bases at J, with 13 bases in the middle. The CDR3 here is CSAHPANSYEQYF. CDR3 nucleotide sequence: TGCAGCGCGCATCCCGCTAACTCCTACGAGCAGTACTTC.

This rearrangement joins TRBV4-1 to TRBJ1-6, with 7 bases lining up with TRBD1. V shed 0 bases, J shed 7 bases, and the junction held 6 bases outside the gene matches. Germline loops: CDR1 MGHRA, CDR2 YSYEKL. The CDR3 has 16 residues. The CDR3 loop reads CASSQEPGTANSPLHF. CDR3 nucleotide sequence: TGCGCCAGCAGCCAAGAGCCCGGGACAGCGAATTCACCCCTCCACTTT.

The chain combines TRBV5-4 with TRBJ2-7, with TRBD2 matching over 8 bases. The V gene's germline CDR1 is SGHNT and CDR2 YYREEE (reference sequence). The CDR3 has 16 residues. V was clipped by 4 bases and J by 4 bases; unmatched bases: 13. The CDR3: CASSAHERGNLYEQYF. CDR3 nucleotides: TGTGCCAGCAGCGCCCATGAGCGGGGGAACCTTTACGAGCAGTACTTC.

This clonotype was seen ten or more times. The V call is TRBV29-1, the J call TRBJ2-1; 12 bases are a match to TRBD2. Germline loops: CDR1 SQVTM, CDR2 ANQGSEA. The CDR3 covers 15 residues. Trimming at V came to 5 bases and at J to 7 bases, leaving 9 bases not matched to a gene. CDR3 in DNA: TGCAGCGTTACCCCGACTAGCGGGAGATCGAATGAGCAGTTCTTC. Residues: CSVTPTSGRSNEQFF.

The chain uses TRBV18 and TRBJ2-7; D remains unclear. V gave up 0 bases and J gave up 2 bases, with 8 bases separating them. Germline CDR1 and CDR2: KGHSH and LQKENI. There are 14 residues in the CDR3. The DNA of the CDR3 is TGTGCCAGCTCACCACCATCACTTACCTACGAGCAGTACTTC. Amino acids: CASSPPSLTYEQYF. The full variable domain, in which reference TRBV18 and TRBJ2-7 provide the parts outside the CDR3, is NAGVMQNPRHLVRRRGQEARLRCSPMKGHSHVYWYRQLPEEGLKFMVYLQKENIIDESGMPKERFSAEFPKEGPSILRIQQVVRGDSAAYFCASSPPSLTYEQYFGPGTRLTVT.

This clonotype was recorded a few times. The chain couples TRBV28 to TRBJ1-1; perhaps TRBD1 as D (6 bases). The length of the CDR3 is 16 residues. V shed 2 bases and J shed 0 bases, with 13 bases lying between them. Germline V gene lookup returns CDR1 MDHEN and CDR2 SYDVKM. This CDR3 is CASSLRTVLLNTEAFF. The CDR3 DNA is TGTGCCAGCAGTTTAAGGACAGTTCTCTTGAACACTGAAGCTTTCTTT. Complete variable domain (other parts from reference TRBV28 and TRBJ1-1): DVKVTQSSRYLVKRTGEKVFLECVQDMDHENMFWYRQDPGLGLRLIYFSYDVKMKEKGDIPEGYSVSREKKERFSLILESASTNQTSMYLCASSLRTVLLNTEAFFGQGTRLTVV.

This clonotype was found a few times. The rearrangement links TRBV13 to TRBJ2-2, with 9 bases identical to TRBD2. This CDR3 comprises 17 residues. Looked up from germline, CDR1 is PRHDT and CDR2 is FYEKMQ (reference sequence). V lost 3 bases, J lost 4 bases, and 9 bases stayed unmatched. Here the CDR3 reads CASSLVPSGAATGELFF. The CDR3 coding sequence is TGTGCCAGCAGCTTGGTCCCTAGCGGGGCGGCCACCGGGGAGCTGTTTTTT.

This chain links TRBV10-3 with TRBJ2-3, with unresolved D. The germline CDR1 and CDR2 sequences are ENHRY and SYGVKD. The V end was cut by 7 bases, the J end by 0 bases, with 14 bases between. The CDR3 is made up of 15 amino acids. CDR3 in DNA: TGTGCCATCAACCCATCGGGCAGTAGCACAGATACGCAGTATTTT. Its translation: CAINPSGSSTDTQYF.

This clonotype was seen only a few times. The chain employs TRBV20-1 and TRBJ2-1, with 10 bases aligning to TRBD2. CDR3 length equals 18 residues. Germline V CDR1 and CDR2: DFQATT, SNEGSKA (reference sequence). The trim removed 5 bases at V and 9 bases at J, leaving 22 bases unmatched. DNA for the CDR3: TGCAGTGCTCCTTCAGCGGGAGGGCCGGTCGCTTGGGTGAGTGAGCAGTTCTTC. It codes for CSAPSAGGPVAWVSEQFF.

This clonotype was seen a few times. J is TRBJ1-6 and V is TRBV6-1; D might be TRBD1 (6 bases). The CDR3 is 17 amino acids. CDR1 is MNHNS, CDR2 SASEGT, per germline. The V end was cut by 6 bases, the J end by 0 bases, with 15 bases between. The CDR3 region is CASRNRELSSYNSPLHF. For the CDR3, the DNA is TGTGCCAGCAGGAACAGGGAGCTTAGCTCCTATAATTCACCCCTCCACTTT.

This sequence joins TRBV7-2 and TRBJ2-7; the D is unclear. The DNA end is more similar to TRBJ2-5, so the J call may be wrong. The CDR3 consists of 13 residues. Germline V gives CDR1 SGHTA, CDR2 FQGNSA. The CDR3 bases are TGTGCCAGCAGCCCTCCGACGAAAGAGACCCAGTACTTC. Protein: CASSPPTKETQYF.

This clonotype occurred a few times. The genes are TRBV5-1 and TRBJ2-7; D not resolved. CDR1 is SGHRS, CDR2 YFSETQ, per germline. The CDR3 covers 12 residues. Trimming removed 0 bases from V and 5 bases from J, with 6 bases in between. The CDR3 reads CASSLEPHEQYF. CDR3 sequence (DNA): TGCGCCAGCAGCTTGGAGCCCCACGAGCAGTACTTC.

This sequence joins TRBV9 and TRBJ2-7, with 7 bases identical to TRBD2. There are 17 residues in the CDR3. The germline V gene encodes CDR1 SGDLS and CDR2 YYNGEE. The ends lost 0 bases at V and 3 bases at J; junction bases unmatched: 12. CDR3 bases: TGTGCCAGCAGCGTAGGGTCAAGTCGCCTAGCGGACTACGAGCAGTACTTC. Encoded protein: CASSVGSSRLADYEQYF.

The V gene is TRBV20-1, the J gene TRBJ2-7; perhaps TRBD1 as D (5 bases). The V gene lost 5 bases and the J gene lost 1 base, with 12 bases spanning the gap. Germline values: CDR1 DFQATT, CDR2 SNEGSKA (reference sequence). This CDR3 spans 13 amino acids. The CDR3 protein is CSAGPQGSYEQYF. The CDR3 nucleotides read TGCAGTGCTGGCCCCCAGGGATCCTACGAGCAGTACTTC.

The gene calls are TRBV5-1 and TRBJ1-4, with 8 bases that match TRBD1. V lost 4 bases, J lost 3 bases, and 5 bases stayed unmatched. The germline CDR1 and CDR2 sequences are SGHRS and YFSETQ. CDR3 length: 15 residues. CDR3 amino acids: CASSVGTGANEKLFF. The CDR3 nucleotides read TGCGCCAGCAGCGTCGGGACAGGTGCTAATGAAAAACTGTTTTTT.